The following is a T cell receptor beta chain sequence with its context. Its antigen is unknown. The germline V and J ends were trimmed by 5 bases and 0 bases, with 16 bases remaining between them. The CDR3 runs to 15 residues. The germline V gene has CDR1 SQVTM and CDR2 ANQGSEA. This entry comes from a study of shared clonotypes between healthy human individuals. Terminally differentiated effector memory CD45RA+ cells were excluded from the naive CD8 cells, which were CD45RO-negative and positively selected for CCR7. Study-level findings and limits: In general, naive subsets displayed greater estimated richness than memory subsets did. Tissues were not sampled, only blood, and their repertoires likely differ. Since donors were few, the genetic and exposure-history diversity represented was limited.

The data were produced by immunoSEQ multiplex PCR, yet TCRdb's version contains in-frame clones alone and is incomplete. The sample records fewer than 1 million clones, 96% being singletons. Sequencing was done on a sample of naive CD8+ T cells sorted from blood. The rearrangement links TRBV29-1 to TRBJ1-2; the D is unclear. The clonotype was recovered from a man aged 25 to 40 in good health. The CDR3 DNA sequence: TGCAGCGTTTATCCCGTTCTTGATTCTAACTATGGCTACACCTTC. The encoded protein is CSVYPVLDSNYGYTF. The entire variable domain, with the rest obtained from reference TRBV29-1 and TRBJ1-2, is as follows: SAVISQKPSRDICQRGTSLTIQCQVDSQVTMMFWYRQQPGQSLTLIATANQGSEATYESGFVIDKFPISRPNLTFSTLTVSNMSPEDSSIYLCSVYPVLDSNYGYTFGSGTRLTVV.